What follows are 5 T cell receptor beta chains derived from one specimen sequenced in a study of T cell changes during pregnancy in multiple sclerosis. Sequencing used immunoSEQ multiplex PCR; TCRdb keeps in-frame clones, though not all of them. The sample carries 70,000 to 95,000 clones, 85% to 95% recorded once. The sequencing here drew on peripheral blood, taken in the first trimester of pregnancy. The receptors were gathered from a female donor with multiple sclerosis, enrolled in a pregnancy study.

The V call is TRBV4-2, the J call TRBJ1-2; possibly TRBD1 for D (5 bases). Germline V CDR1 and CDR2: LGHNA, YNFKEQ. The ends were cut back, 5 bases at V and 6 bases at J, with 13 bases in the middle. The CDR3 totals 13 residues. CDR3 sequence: CASSLGLGDGYTF. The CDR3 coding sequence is TGTGCCAGCAGCTTGGGGCTCGGCGATGGCTACACCTTC.

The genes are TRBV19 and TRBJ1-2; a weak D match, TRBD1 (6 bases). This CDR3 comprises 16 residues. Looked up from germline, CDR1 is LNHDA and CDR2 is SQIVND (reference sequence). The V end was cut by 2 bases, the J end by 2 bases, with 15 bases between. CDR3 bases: TGTGCCAGTAGTATATCGCGGGGGGGCGCCAACTATGGCTACACCTTC. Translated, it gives CASSISRGGANYGYTF.

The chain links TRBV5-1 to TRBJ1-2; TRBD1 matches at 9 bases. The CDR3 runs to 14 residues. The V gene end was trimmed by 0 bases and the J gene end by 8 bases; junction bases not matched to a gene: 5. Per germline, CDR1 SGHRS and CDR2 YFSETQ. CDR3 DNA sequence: TGCGCCAGCAGCTTGGACAGGGGGCGATTGGGCTACACCTTC. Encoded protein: CASSLDRGRLGYTF.

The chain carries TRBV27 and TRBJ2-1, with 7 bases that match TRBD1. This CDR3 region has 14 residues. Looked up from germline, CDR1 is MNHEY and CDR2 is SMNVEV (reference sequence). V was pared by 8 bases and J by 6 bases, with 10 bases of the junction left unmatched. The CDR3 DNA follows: TGTGCCAGCGGCGCACAGGGGAGAGGCAATGAGCAGTTCTTC. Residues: CASGAQGRGNEQFF.

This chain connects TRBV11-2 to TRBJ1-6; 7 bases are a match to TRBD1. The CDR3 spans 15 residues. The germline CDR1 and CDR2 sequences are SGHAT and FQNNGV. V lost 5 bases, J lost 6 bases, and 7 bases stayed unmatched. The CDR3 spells CASSPTGAPNSPLHF. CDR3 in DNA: TGTGCCAGCAGCCCAACAGGGGCCCCTAATTCACCCCTCCACTTT.